The 20 T cell receptor beta chains presented below share a single source sample, sequenced in a study of cytomegalovirus exposure and HLA in healthy donors. Researchers ran the PCR with 60 Vbeta and 13 Jbeta primers. Repertoires were generated with immunoSEQ multiplex PCR, while TCRdb's copy carries only in-frame clones and drops some. The sample data list about 51,000 clones. Sequencing used PBMCs. The receptors here all came from a female donor in good health and CMV-seronegative.

This chain links TRBV18 with TRBJ2-7, with 7 bases identical to TRBD1. The CDR3 totals 13 residues. Per the germline V gene, CDR1 is KGHSH and CDR2 is LQKENI. Trimming at V came to 2 bases and at J to 6 bases, leaving 4 bases not matched to a gene. The CDR3 DNA reads as TGTGCCAGCTCACCAGGACAGGTAGGCGAGCAGTACTTC. It encodes CASSPGQVGEQYF.

The gene calls are TRBV18 and TRBJ1-1; a possible D gene is TRBD1 (5 bases). This CDR3 has 13 amino acids. Germline assignment: CDR1 KGHSH and CDR2 LQKENI. V was trimmed by 5 bases and J by 7 bases, leaving 14 bases between them. The DNA for the CDR3 is TGTGCCAGCTCATCATCGACAGACGGTGAAGCTTTCTTT. Its translation: CASSSSTDGEAFF. Full variable domain (outside the CDR3, taken from reference TRBV18 and TRBJ1-1): NAGVMQNPRHLVRRRGQEARLRCSPMKGHSHVYWYRQLPEEGLKFMVYLQKENIIDESGMPKERFSAEFPKEGPSILRIQQVVRGDSAAYFCASSSSTDGEAFFGQGTRLTVV.

V and J are TRBV5-1 and TRBJ1-1; TRBD1 aligns across 9 bases. The germline gives CDR1 SGHRS, CDR2 YFSETQ. The CDR3 consists of 14 residues. V trimming: 3 bases; J trimming: 2 bases; junction bases outside the gene matches: 2. The CDR3 coding sequence is TGCGCCAGCAGCTCCACAGGGGGCAACACTGAAGCTTTCTTT. Residues: CASSSTGGNTEAFF.

The chain carries TRBV20-1 and TRBJ2-7; 7 nucleotides line up with TRBD1. Germline V gene lookup returns CDR1 DFQATT and CDR2 SNEGSKA (reference sequence). This CDR3 spans 11 amino acids. V shed 5 bases, J shed 12 bases, and the junction held 10 bases outside the gene matches. In DNA, the CDR3 is TGCAGTGCTCATATCGGACAGGCTCCGTACTTC. Translating gives CSAHIGQAPYF.

As DNA, the CDR3 is TGCGCCAGCAGCTTGACAGGGATGTATGGCTACACCTTC. The encoded protein is CASSLTGMYGYTF. The chain couples TRBV5-1 to TRBJ1-2; D may be TRBD1 (6 bases). Trimming removed 1 base from V and 5 bases from J, with 9 bases in between. The germline CDR1 and CDR2 sequences are SGHRS and YFSETQ. This CDR3 contains 13 residues.

This chain uses TRBV19 with TRBJ1-3; D ambiguous. CDR1 is LNHDA, CDR2 SQIVND, per germline (reference sequence). This CDR3 comprises 16 residues. V was shortened by 5 bases and J by 2 bases, with 16 bases between the two germline ends. CDR3 loop: CASSPGEGVTGNTIYF. The CDR3, as DNA: TGTGCCAGTAGTCCTGGAGAGGGAGTAACTGGAAACACCATATATTTT. Drawing the rest from reference TRBV19 and TRBJ1-3, the complete variable domain is DGGITQSPKYLFRKEGQNVTLSCEQNLNHDAMYWYRQDPGQGLRLIYYSQIVNDFQKGDIAEGYSVSREKKESFPLTVTSAQKNPTAFYLCASSPGEGVTGNTIYFGEGSWLTVV.

The gene calls are TRBV5-1 and TRBJ2-7; D not certain. CDR1 and CDR2 from the germline V gene are SGHRS and YFSETQ. The CDR3 contains 14 residues. Deletions cut 0 bases from V and 3 bases from J, with 10 bases between. The CDR3 region has the DNA TGCGCCAGCAGCTTGGCCTTGGCAGACTACGAGCAGTACTTC. Its protein product is CASSLALADYEQYF. Full variable domain (outside the CDR3, taken from reference TRBV5-1 and TRBJ2-7): KAGVTQTPRYLIKTRGQQVTLSCSPISGHRSVSWYQQTPGQGLQFLFEYFSETQRNKGNFPGRFSGRQFSNSRSEMNVSTLELGDSALYLCASSLALADYEQYFGPGTRLTVT.

As concerns this clone: At one of its ends the junction is not consistent with the germline gene, which may arise from a read error. The gene calls are TRBV4-3 and TRBJ2-1; 7 nucleotides match TRBD2. From germline, CDR1 is LGHNA and CDR2 YSLEER. The CDR3 is 16 amino acids. CDR3 in amino acids: CASSRGAGNSDNEQFF. The CDR3 DNA reads as TGCGCCAGCAGCCGAGGAGCGGGGAACTCCGACAATGAGCAGTTCTTC.

The CDR3 region has the DNA TGCGCCAGCAGCCATAGCGGGAGGGAGACCCAGTACTTC. Protein: CASSHSGRETQYF. V gene TRBV5-1 combines with J gene TRBJ2-5; 10 bases align to TRBD2. CDR3 length: 13 amino acids. Germline trimming cut 4 bases from V and 5 bases from J; bases unmatched to any gene: 2. Germline CDR1 SGHRS, CDR2 YFSETQ.

The gene calls are TRBV5-1 and TRBJ1-6; the D is unclear. CDR1 and CDR2 from the germline V gene are SGHRS and YFSETQ. CDR3 length equals 16 residues. V dropped 2 bases and J dropped 3 bases, with 12 bases sitting between them. The CDR3 loop is CASSFEGGGYNSPLHF. The DNA of the CDR3 is TGCGCCAGCAGCTTCGAGGGCGGCGGCTATAATTCACCCCTCCACTTT.

CDR3 DNA sequence: TGTGCCAGCAGCTCCCGGACAGGGAGTAATTCACCCCTCCACTTT. This encodes CASSSRTGSNSPLHF. The chain links TRBV9 to TRBJ1-6, with 8 bases matching TRBD1. Germline V gives CDR1 SGDLS, CDR2 YYNGEE. The length of the CDR3 is 15 residues. The trim removed 4 bases at V and 6 bases at J, leaving 6 bases unmatched. Based on the CDR3 plus reference TRBV9 and TRBJ1-6, the full variable domain is DSGVTQTPKHLITATGQRVTLRCSPRSGDLSVYWYQQSLDQGLQFLIQYYNGEERAKGNILERFSAQQFPDLHSELNLSSLELGDSALYFCASSSRTGSNSPLHFGNGTRLTVT.

This chain links TRBV5-4 with TRBJ1-1; D might be TRBD1 (6 bases). The CDR3 is 15 residues long. Between the trimmed V and J ends, which lost 4 bases and 1 base, there was a span of 14 bases. In germline, CDR1 is SGHNT, CDR2 YYREEE (reference sequence). CDR3 amino acids: CASSTGTLRNTEAFF. The DNA for the CDR3 is TGTGCCAGCAGCACAGGGACACTAAGGAACACTGAAGCTTTCTTT.

This chain links TRBV19 with TRBJ1-1; weak D call: TRBD1 (6 bases). The CDR3 runs to 12 residues. The V gene lost 8 bases and the J gene lost 3 bases, with 10 bases spanning the gap. The germline CDR1 and CDR2 sequences are LNHDA and SQIVND (reference sequence). CDR3: CASGDTDTEAFF. CDR3 sequence (DNA): TGTGCCAGTGGGGACACGGACACTGAAGCTTTCTTT.

This chain's CDR3 is CSVEGQGGYEQYF. For the CDR3, the DNA is TGCAGCGTTGAAGGGCAGGGAGGCTACGAGCAGTACTTC. This chain uses TRBV29-1 with TRBJ2-7; D is possibly TRBD2 (6 bases). This CDR3 has 13 amino acids. Trimming took off 1 base at V and 3 bases at J, with 10 bases between the two ends. In germline, CDR1 is SQVTM, CDR2 ANQGSEA.

The CDR3, as DNA: TGCGCCAGCAGCCAAGGACTAGCGGGGGGGCGCGGTGAGCAGTTCTTC. It is translated as CASSQGLAGGRGEQFF. The V call is TRBV4-3, the J call TRBJ2-1, with 14 nucleotides matching TRBD2. The V and J ends lost 1 base and 9 bases, in that order; junction bases with no gene match: 5. The CDR3 totals 16 residues. Germline V gene sequence: CDR1 LGHNA, CDR2 YSLEER.

The J gene is TRBJ2-6, the V gene TRBV9, with unresolved D. Germline V gene sequence: CDR1 SGDLS, CDR2 YYNGEE. CDR3 length: 15 amino acids. V shed 3 bases and J shed 1 base, with 8 bases lying between them. The CDR3 reads CASSAGFSGANVLTF. CDR3 DNA: TGTGCCAGCAGCGCAGGATTTTCTGGGGCCAACGTCCTGACTTTC.

The rearrangement joins TRBV29-1 to TRBJ1-2; D gene uncertain. V was cut by 7 bases and J by 8 bases, with 20 bases left in between. Germline V lookup: CDR1 SQVTM, CDR2 ANQGSEA. This CDR3 region has 13 residues. The CDR3 is CSASQEGRRGYTF. The CDR3 nucleotides are TGCAGCGCCTCCCAGGAGGGCCGGCGGGGCTACACCTTC.

V is TRBV27 and J is TRBJ2-7; D might be TRBD2 (5 bases). The CDR3 runs 15 residues. CDR1 is MNHEY and CDR2 is SMNVEV in the germline V gene (reference sequence). Trimming stripped 5 bases from V and 4 bases from J, with 18 bases between. The CDR3 bases are TGTGCCAGCAGTCCCCGGGGAGCACGAGCGTACGAGCAGTACTTC. Amino acid sequence: CASSPRGARAYEQYF.

This chain links TRBV5-4 with TRBJ2-5, with 8 bases fitting TRBD2. There are 16 residues in the CDR3. Germline V gives CDR1 SGHNT, CDR2 YYREEE (reference sequence). Unmatched junction bases numbered 11, after V lost 3 bases and J lost 4 bases. In DNA form, the CDR3 reads TGTGCCAGCAGCTCGTCCTTAGCGGGGTATAGAGAGACCCAGTACTTC. It yields the protein CASSSSLAGYRETQYF.

The chain has TRBV5-1 and TRBJ1-2; TRBD1 matches 7 bases. The CDR3 totals 12 residues. Germline trimming cut 7 bases from V and 3 bases from J; bases unmatched to any gene: 3. Germline V gene lookup returns CDR1 SGHRS and CDR2 YFSETQ. Here the CDR3 DNA reads TGCGCCAGCGGCGGACAGGACTATGGCTACACCTTC. Its protein is CASGGQDYGYTF.